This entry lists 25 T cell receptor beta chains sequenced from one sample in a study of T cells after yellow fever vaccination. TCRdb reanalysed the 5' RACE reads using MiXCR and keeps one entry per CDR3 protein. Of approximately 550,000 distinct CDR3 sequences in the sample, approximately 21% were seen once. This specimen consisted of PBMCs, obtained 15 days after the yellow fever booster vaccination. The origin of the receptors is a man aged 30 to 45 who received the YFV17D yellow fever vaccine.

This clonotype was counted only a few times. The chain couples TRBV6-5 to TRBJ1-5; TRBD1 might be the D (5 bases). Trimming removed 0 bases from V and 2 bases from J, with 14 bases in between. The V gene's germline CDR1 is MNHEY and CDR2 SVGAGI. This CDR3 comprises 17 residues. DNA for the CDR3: TGTGCCAGCAGTTACTCGAGACCGCAGGGCGGCAATCAGCCCCAGCATTTT. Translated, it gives CASSYSRPQGGNQPQHF.

The CDR3 reads CASSPTSSNNEQFF. The DNA for the CDR3 is TGTGCCAGCAGTCCCACTAGCAGCAACAATGAGCAGTTCTTC. V and J are TRBV6-1 and TRBJ2-1; D may be TRBD2 (6 bases). V was clipped by 5 bases and J by 5 bases, with 13 bases between them. Germline V gene lookup returns CDR1 MNHNS and CDR2 SASEGT. The CDR3 loop spans 14 amino acids.

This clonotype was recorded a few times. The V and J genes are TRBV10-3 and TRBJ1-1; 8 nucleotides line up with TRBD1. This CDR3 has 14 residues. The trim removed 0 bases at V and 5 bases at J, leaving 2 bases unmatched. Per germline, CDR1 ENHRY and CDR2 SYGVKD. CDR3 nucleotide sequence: TGTGCCATCAGTGAGTCGACAGGGGAGACTGAAGCTTTCTTT. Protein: CAISESTGETEAFF.

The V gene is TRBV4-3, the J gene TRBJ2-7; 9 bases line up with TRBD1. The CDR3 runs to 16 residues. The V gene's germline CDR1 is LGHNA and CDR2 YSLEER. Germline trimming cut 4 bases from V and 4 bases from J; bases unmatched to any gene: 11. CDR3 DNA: TGCGCCAGCAGCCCTGGACAGGGGATGGGTTCATACGAGCAGTACTTC. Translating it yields CASSPGQGMGSYEQYF.

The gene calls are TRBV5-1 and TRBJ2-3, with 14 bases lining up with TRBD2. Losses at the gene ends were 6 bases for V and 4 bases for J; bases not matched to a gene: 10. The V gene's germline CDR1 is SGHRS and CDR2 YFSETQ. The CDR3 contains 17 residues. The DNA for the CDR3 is TGCGCCAGCACCCCGGGACTAGCGGGAGATGGTGCAGATACGCAGTATTTT. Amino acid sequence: CASTPGLAGDGADTQYF.

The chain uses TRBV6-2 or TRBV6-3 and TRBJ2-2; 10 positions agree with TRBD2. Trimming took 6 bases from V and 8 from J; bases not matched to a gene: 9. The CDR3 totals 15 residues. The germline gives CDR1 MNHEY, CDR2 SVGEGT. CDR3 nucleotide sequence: TGTGCCAGCAGGGGGCTAGCGGGGGTTCCAGGGGAGCTGTTTTTT. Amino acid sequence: CASRGLAGVPGELFF.

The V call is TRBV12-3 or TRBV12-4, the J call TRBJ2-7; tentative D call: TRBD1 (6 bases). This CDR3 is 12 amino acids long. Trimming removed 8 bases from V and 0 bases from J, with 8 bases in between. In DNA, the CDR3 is TGTGCCAGCCACAGGGACTCCTACGAGCAGTACTTC. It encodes CASHRDSYEQYF.

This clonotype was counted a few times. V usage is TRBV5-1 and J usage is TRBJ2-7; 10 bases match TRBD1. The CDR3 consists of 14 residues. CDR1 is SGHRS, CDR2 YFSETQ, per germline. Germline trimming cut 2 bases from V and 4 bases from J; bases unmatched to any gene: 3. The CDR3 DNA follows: TGCGCCAGCAGCTTCCTGGACAGGGGGTACGAGCAGTACTTC. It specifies CASSFLDRGYEQYF.

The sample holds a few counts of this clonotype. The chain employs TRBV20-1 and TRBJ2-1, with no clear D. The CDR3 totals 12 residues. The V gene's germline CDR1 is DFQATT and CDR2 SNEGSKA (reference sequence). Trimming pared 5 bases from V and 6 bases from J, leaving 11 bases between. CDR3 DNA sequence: TGCAGTGCTGGACCCCTTACCAATGAGCAGTTCTTC. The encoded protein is CSAGPLTNEQFF.

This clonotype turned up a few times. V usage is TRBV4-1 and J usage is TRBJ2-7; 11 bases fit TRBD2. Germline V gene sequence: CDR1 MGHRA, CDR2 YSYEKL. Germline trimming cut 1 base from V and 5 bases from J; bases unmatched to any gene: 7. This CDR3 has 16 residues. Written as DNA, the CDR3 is TGCGCCAGCAGCCAAGGACTAGCGGGACCTCTGGACGAGCAGTACTTC. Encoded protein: CASSQGLAGPLDEQYF.

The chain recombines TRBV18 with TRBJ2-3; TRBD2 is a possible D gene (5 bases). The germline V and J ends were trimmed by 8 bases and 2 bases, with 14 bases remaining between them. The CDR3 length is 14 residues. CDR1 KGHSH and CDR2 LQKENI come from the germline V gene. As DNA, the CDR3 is TGTGCCAGCACCCGGGATAGGGACACAGATACGCAGTATTTT. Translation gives CASTRDRDTDTQYF.

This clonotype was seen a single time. CDR3 in DNA: TGTGCCAGCAGAGGGACTAGCGCGTACGAGCAGTACTTC. Its translation is CASRGTSAYEQYF. The rearrangement uses TRBV6-2 or TRBV6-3 and TRBJ2-7; 10 bases match TRBD2. Germline assignment: CDR1 MNHEY and CDR2 SVGEGT. This CDR3 is built from 13 residues. V dropped 6 bases and J dropped 4; count of bases not matched to a gene: 3.

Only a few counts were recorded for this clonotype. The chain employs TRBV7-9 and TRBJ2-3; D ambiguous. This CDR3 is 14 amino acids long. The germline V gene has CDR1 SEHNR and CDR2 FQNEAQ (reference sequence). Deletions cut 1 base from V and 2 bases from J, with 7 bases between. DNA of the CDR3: TGTGCCAGCAGCTTAGACCTCCACACAGATACGCAGTATTTT. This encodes CASSLDLHTDTQYF. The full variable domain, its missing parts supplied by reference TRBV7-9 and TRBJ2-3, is DTGVSQNPRHKITKRGQNVTFRCDPISEHNRLYWYRQTLGQGPEFLTYFQNEAQLEKSRLLSDRFSAERPKGSFSTLEIQRTEQGDSAMYLCASSLDLHTDTQYFGPGTRLTVL.

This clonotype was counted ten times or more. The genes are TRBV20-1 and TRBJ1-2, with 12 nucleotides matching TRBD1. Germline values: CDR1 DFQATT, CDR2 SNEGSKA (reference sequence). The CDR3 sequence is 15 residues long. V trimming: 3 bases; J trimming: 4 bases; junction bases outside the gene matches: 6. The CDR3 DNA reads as TGCAGTGCTAGCCCGGGACAGGGGGCAAGCTATGGCTACACCTTC. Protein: CSASPGQGASYGYTF.

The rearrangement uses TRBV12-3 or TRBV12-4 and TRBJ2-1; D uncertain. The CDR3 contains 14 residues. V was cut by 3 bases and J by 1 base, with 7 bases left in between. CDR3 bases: TGTGCCAGCAGTTTGAGTGCTTCCTACAATGAGCAGTTCTTC. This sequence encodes CASSLSASYNEQFF.

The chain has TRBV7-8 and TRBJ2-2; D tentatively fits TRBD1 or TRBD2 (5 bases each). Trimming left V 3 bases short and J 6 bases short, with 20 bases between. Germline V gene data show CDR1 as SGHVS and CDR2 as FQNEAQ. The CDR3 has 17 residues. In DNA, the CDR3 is TGTGCCAGCAGCTTTGGCCCCGGGACGAGTGAGGCCGGGGAGCTGTTTTTT. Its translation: CASSFGPGTSEAGELFF. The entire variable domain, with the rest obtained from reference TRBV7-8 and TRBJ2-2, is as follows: GAGVSQSPRYKVAKRGQDVALRCDPISGHVSLFWYQQALGQGPEFLTYFQNEAQLDKSGLPSDRFFAERPEGSVSTLKIQRTQQEDSAVYLCASSFGPGTSEAGELFFGEGSRLTVL.

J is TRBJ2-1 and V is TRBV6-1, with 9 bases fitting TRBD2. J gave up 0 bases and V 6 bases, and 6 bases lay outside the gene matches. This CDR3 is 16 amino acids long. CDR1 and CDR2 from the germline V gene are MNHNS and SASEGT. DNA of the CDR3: TGTGCCAGCAGGTCGCGCGGGGGGGGCTCCTACAATGAGCAGTTCTTC. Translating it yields CASRSRGGGSYNEQFF.

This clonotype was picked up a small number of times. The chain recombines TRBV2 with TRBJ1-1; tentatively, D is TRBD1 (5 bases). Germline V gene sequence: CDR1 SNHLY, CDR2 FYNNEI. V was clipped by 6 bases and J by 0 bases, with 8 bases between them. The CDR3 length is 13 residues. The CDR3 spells CASSGTMNTEAFF. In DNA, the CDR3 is TGTGCCAGCAGCGGGACCATGAACACTGAAGCTTTCTTT. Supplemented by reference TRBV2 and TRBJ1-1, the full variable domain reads EPEVTQTPSHQVTQMGQEVILRCVPISNHLYFYWYRQILGQKVEFLVSFYNNEISEKSEIFDDQFSVERPDGSNFTLKIRSTKLEDSAMYFCASSGTMNTEAFFGQGTRLTVV.

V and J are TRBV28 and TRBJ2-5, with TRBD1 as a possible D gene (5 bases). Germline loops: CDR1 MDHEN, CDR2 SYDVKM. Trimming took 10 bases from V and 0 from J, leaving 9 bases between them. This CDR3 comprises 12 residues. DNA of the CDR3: TGTGCCATGGGGCCAAACCAAGAGACCCAGTACTTC. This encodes CAMGPNQETQYF.

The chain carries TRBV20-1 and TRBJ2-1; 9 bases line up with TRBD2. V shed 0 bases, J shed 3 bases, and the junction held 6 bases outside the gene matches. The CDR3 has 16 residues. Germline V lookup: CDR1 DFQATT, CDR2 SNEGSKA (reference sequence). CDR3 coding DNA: TGCAGTGCTAGAGACCGGACTAGCGCCCGCTACAATGAGCAGTTCTTC. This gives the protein CSARDRTSARYNEQFF.

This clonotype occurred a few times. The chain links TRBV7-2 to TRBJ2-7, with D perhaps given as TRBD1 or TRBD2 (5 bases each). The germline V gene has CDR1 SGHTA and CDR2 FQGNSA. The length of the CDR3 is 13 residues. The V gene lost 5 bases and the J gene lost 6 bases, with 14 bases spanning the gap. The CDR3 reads CASSTRDRGEQYF. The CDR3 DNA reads TGTGCCAGCAGCACTCGGGACCGGGGCGAGCAGTACTTC.

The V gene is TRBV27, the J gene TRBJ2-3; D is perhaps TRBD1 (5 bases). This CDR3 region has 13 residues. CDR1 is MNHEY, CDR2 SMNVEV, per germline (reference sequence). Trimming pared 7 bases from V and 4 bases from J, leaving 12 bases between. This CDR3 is CASTSRGADTQYF. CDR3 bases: TGTGCCAGCACCAGTAGGGGCGCAGATACGCAGTATTTT.

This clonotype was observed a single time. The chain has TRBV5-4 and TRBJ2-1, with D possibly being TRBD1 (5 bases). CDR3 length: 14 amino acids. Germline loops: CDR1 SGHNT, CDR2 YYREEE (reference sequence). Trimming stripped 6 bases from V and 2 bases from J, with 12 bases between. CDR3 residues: CASTDRSAYNEQFF. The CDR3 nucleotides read TGTGCCAGCACCGACAGATCAGCCTACAATGAGCAGTTCTTC.

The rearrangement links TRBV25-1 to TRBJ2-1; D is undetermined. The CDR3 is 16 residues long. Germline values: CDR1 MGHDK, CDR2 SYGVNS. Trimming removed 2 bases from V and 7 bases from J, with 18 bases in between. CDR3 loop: CASSERAPGSQNEQFF. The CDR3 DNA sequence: TGTGCCAGCAGTGAAAGGGCTCCCGGGTCGCAAAATGAGCAGTTCTTC. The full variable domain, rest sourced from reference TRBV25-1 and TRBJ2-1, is EADIYQTPRYLVIGTGKKITLECSQTMGHDKMYWYQQDPGMELHLIHYSYGVNSTEKGDLSSESTVSRIRTEHFPLTLESARPSHTSQYLCASSERAPGSQNEQFFGPGTRLTVL.

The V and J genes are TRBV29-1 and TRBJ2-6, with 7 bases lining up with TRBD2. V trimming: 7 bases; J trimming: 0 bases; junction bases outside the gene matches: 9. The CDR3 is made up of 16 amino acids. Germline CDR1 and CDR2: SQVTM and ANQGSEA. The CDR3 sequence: CSARTRVNSGANVLTF. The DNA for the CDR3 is TGCAGCGCCCGGACTAGGGTTAACTCTGGGGCCAACGTCCTGACTTTC.